The 17 T cell receptor beta chains below were found in one sample sequenced in a study of blood T cell repertoires in COVID-19. Data came from immunoSEQ multiplex PCR; TCRdb stores just in-frame clones and leaves some out. The table includes about 160,000 clones, roughly 84% detected once. The material sequenced was PBMCs or T cells enriched from blood (not recorded which). These receptors were taken from a man in his sixties who had recovered from COVID-19.

In this sample, this clone turned up a few times. V gene TRBV12-5 combines with J gene TRBJ1-5; 7 positions agree with TRBD1. The CDR3 has 14 residues. V dropped 7 bases and J dropped 7; count of bases not matched to a gene: 10. CDR1 and CDR2 from the germline V gene are LGHNT and FRNRAP. This CDR3 is CASADDRANQPQHF. The CDR3, as DNA: TGTGCTAGTGCCGATGACAGGGCGAACCAGCCCCAGCATTTT.

In DNA form, the CDR3 reads TGTGCCAGTTCAGGAGGAGCGGGGGGCGACACTGAAGCTTTCTTT. Protein: CASSGGAGGDTEAFF. The chain is built from TRBV9 and TRBJ1-1; a weak D match, TRBD1 (6 bases). This CDR3 contains 15 residues. Germline V gives CDR1 SGDLS, CDR2 YYNGEE. V lost 8 bases to trimming and J lost 3 bases, with 20 bases between them.

The chain recombines TRBV19 with TRBJ1-5; the D gene is possibly TRBD1 (5 bases). Germline V gene lookup returns CDR1 LNHDA and CDR2 SQIVND (reference sequence). The CDR3 totals 16 residues. Trimming removed 1 base at V and 3 bases at J, with 13 bases between. For the CDR3, the DNA is TGTGCCAGTAGTATAGGATTCTCAGGGATCAATCAGCCCCAGCATTTT. Translation: CASSIGFSGINQPQHF.

The chain uses TRBV10-2 and TRBJ2-1; tentatively, D is TRBD2 (5 bases). CDR3 length: 11 amino acids. Per germline, CDR1 WSHSY and CDR2 SAAADI. V lost 3 bases and J lost 10, with 7 bases in between. The CDR3 region is CASSEKREQFF. In DNA, the CDR3 is TGCGCCAGCAGTGAAAAGCGGGAGCAGTTCTTC.

Only one count was recorded for this clone. The chain employs TRBV28 and TRBJ2-7; 8 nucleotides line up with TRBD1. Germline-derived CDR1 and CDR2 are MDHEN and SYDVKM. The CDR3 loop spans 15 amino acids. Trimming took 7 bases from V and 2 from J; bases not matched to a gene: 10. The chain's CDR3 is CASTVSLGQAYEQYF. CDR3 sequence (DNA): TGTGCCAGCACCGTGAGTCTGGGACAGGCCTACGAGCAGTACTTC.

This chain uses TRBV6-6 with TRBJ1-5; maybe TRBD1 (6 bases). The germline V and J ends were trimmed by 8 bases and 1 base, with 15 bases remaining between them. This CDR3 has 15 amino acids. Germline-derived CDR1 and CDR2 are MNHNY and SVGAGI (reference sequence). CDR3 residues: CASRQALRSNQPQHF. CDR3 nucleotide sequence: TGTGCCAGCCGACAGGCTTTGAGGAGCAATCAGCCCCAGCATTTT.

A note on this clone: One end of the junction varies from germline; a read error may be responsible. The rearrangement uses TRBV7-2 and TRBJ2-3; 13 positions agree with TRBD2. This CDR3 contains 14 residues. Germline assignment: CDR1 SGHTA and CDR2 FQGNSA. The CDR3 protein is CASSQIWTSGRSDF. Written as DNA, the CDR3 is TGTGCCAGCAGCCAAATCTGGACTAGCGGGAGAAGTGATTTT. The full variable domain, in which reference TRBV7-2 and TRBJ2-3 provide the parts outside the CDR3, is GAGVSQSPSNKVTEKGKDVELRCDPISGHTALYWYRQSLGQGLEFLIYFQGNSAPDKSGLPSDRFSAERTGGSVSTLTIQRTQQEDSAVYLCASSQIWTSGRSDFGPGTRLTVL.

This rearrangement joins TRBV6-5 to TRBJ2-3, with 7 nucleotides matching TRBD2. This CDR3 spans 15 amino acids. Germline loops: CDR1 MNHEY, CDR2 SVGAGI. V dropped 4 bases and J dropped 5; count of bases not matched to a gene: 9. This CDR3 reads CASSSWEGGGDTQYF. In DNA, the CDR3 is TGTGCCAGCAGTTCTTGGGAGGGCGGTGGAGATACGCAGTATTTT.

This clone was counted only a few times. The rearrangement links TRBV7-3 to TRBJ2-1; 11 nucleotides match TRBD2. Trimming took 7 bases from V and 3 from J; bases not matched to a gene: 5. Germline assignment: CDR1 SGHTA and CDR2 FQGTGA. The CDR3 is 15 residues long. The CDR3 DNA reads as TGTGCCAGCACCATAGCGGGAGGGGGCTACAATGAGCAGTTCTTC. It is translated as CASTIAGGGYNEQFF.

Only a few counts were recorded for this clone. The rearrangement uses TRBV7-2 and TRBJ1-6; D not resolved. The CDR3 has 15 amino acids. V was pared by 5 bases and J by 8 bases, with 16 bases between. Germline CDR1 reads SGHTA; CDR2 reads FQGNSA. The CDR3 here is CASSARTGRDSPLHF. The CDR3 DNA reads as TGTGCCAGCAGCGCAAGGACGGGGAGAGATTCACCCCTCCACTTT.

The chain couples TRBV7-8 to TRBJ1-1, with D perhaps matching TRBD1 (5 bases). The germline gives CDR1 SGHVS, CDR2 FQNEAQ. V lost 5 bases and J lost 5, with 9 bases in between. This CDR3 is 12 amino acids long. CDR3 DNA sequence: TGTGCCAGCAGCCTACGGGGGACTGAAGCTTTCTTT. Amino acids: CASSLRGTEAFF.

The J gene is TRBJ2-2, the V gene TRBV7-2, with a tentative D call TRBD1 (6 bases). This CDR3 has 15 residues. V lost 5 bases, J lost 2 bases, and 12 bases lay in between. CDR1 and CDR2 from the germline V gene are SGHTA and FQGNSA. CDR3 in DNA: TGTGCCAGCAGCCCGCGACAGGTTAACACCGGGGAGCTGTTTTTT. Protein product: CASSPRQVNTGELFF. The variable domain in full, with the rest retrieved from reference TRBV7-2 and TRBJ2-2, is GAGVSQSPSNKVTEKGKDVELRCDPISGHTALYWYRQSLGQGLEFLIYFQGNSAPDKSGLPSDRFSAERTGGSVSTLTIQRTQQEDSAVYLCASSPRQVNTGELFFGEGSRLTVL.

The chain recombines TRBV28 with TRBJ2-7; 7 positions match TRBD1. CDR1 MDHEN and CDR2 SYDVKM come from the germline V gene. The junction had 5 bases not matched to a gene; V was cut back by 3 bases and J by 3 bases. The CDR3 has 14 residues. CDR3: CASSFTGVVYEQYF. In DNA, the CDR3 is TGTGCCAGCAGTTTTACAGGGGTAGTCTACGAGCAGTACTTC. The variable domain in full, completed from reference TRBV28 and TRBJ2-7, reads DVKVTQSSRYLVKRTGEKVFLECVQDMDHENMFWYRQDPGLGLRLIYFSYDVKMKEKGDIPEGYSVSREKKERFSLILESASTNQTSMYLCASSFTGVVYEQYFGPGTRLTVT.

The chain carries TRBV19 and TRBJ2-6; possible D gene TRBD1, 5 bases. Germline CDR1 reads LNHDA; CDR2 reads SQIVND (reference sequence). With 3 bases removed from V and 0 bases from J, the gap between germline ends came to 9 bases. This CDR3 comprises 16 residues. The CDR3, as DNA: TGTGCCAGTAGTATTCAGGGAAACTCTGGGGCCAACGTCCTGACTTTC. The encoded protein is CASSIQGNSGANVLTF.

The rearrangement joins TRBV6-1 to TRBJ1-6; 8 bases are a match to TRBD1. CDR1 is MNHNS, CDR2 SASEGT, per germline. With V trimmed by 2 bases and J by 9 bases, 9 bases remained unmatched. The CDR3 has 16 residues. The CDR3 region is CASSEYQGAIFSPLHF. As DNA, the CDR3 is TGTGCCAGCAGTGAATACCAGGGGGCGATCTTTTCACCCCTCCACTTT.

The rearrangement uses TRBV29-1 and TRBJ2-3, with 8 bases identical to TRBD2. Germline V gene sequence: CDR1 SQVTM, CDR2 ANQGSEA. The CDR3 runs 15 residues. V trimming: 4 bases; J trimming: 2 bases; junction bases outside the gene matches: 8. CDR3 in DNA: TGCAGCGTTGGAAAGCTAGCGGGCACCACAGATACGCAGTATTTT. It yields the protein CSVGKLAGTTDTQYF.

The chain employs TRBV7-3 and TRBJ2-3; D is ambiguous. There are 15 residues in the CDR3. Trimming removed 3 bases at V and 0 bases at J, with 10 bases between. CDR1 is SGHTA and CDR2 is FQGTGA in the germline V gene. CDR3 region: CASSFQASSTDTQYF. In DNA form, the CDR3 reads TGTGCCAGCAGCTTCCAAGCGAGTAGCACAGATACGCAGTATTTT. Full variable domain (remainder filled in from reference TRBV7-3 and TRBJ2-3): GAGVSQTPSNKVTEKGKYVELRCDPISGHTALYWYRQSLGQGPEFLIYFQGTGAADDSGLPNDRFFAVRPEGSVSTLKIQRTERGDSAVYLCASSFQASSTDTQYFGPGTRLTVL.